This TCR beta chain is drawn from a study of blood T cell repertoires in COVID-19. Repertoires were generated with immunoSEQ multiplex PCR, while TCRdb's copy carries only in-frame clones and drops some. The repertoire has about 230,000 clones, around 86% of them found once; the top ten carry around a tenth. Germline-derived CDR1 and CDR2 are SNHLY and FYNNEI. V shed 0 bases and J shed 1 base, with 9 bases lying between them. The CDR3 sequence is 15 residues long. This sequence joins TRBV2 and TRBJ1-2, with D unclear. The sample was peripheral blood. This sequence was found in a man aged 45-60 years with COVID-19, enrolled during active disease. CDR3 nucleotide sequence: TGTGCCAGCAGTGAAGCGCTTGGCAGTAACTATGGCTACACCTTC. It is translated as CASSEALGSNYGYTF.